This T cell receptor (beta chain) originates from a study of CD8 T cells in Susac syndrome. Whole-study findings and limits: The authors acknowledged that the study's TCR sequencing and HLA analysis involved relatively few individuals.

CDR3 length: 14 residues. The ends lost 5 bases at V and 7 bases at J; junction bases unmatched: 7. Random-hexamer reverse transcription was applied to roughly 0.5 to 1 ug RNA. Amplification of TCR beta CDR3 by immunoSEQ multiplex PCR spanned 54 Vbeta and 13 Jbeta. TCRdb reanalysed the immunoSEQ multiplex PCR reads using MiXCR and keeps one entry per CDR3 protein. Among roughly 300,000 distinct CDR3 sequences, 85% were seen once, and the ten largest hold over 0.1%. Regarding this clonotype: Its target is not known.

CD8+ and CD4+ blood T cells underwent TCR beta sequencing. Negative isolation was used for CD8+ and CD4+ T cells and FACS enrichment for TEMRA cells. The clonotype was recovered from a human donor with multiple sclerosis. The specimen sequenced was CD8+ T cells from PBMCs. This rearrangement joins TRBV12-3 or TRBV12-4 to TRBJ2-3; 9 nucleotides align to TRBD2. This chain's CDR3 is CASSGSGSENTQYF. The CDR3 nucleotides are TGTGCCAGCAGTGGTAGCGGGAGTGAAAATACGCAGTATTTT.